Listed below are T cell receptor beta chains from one sample, sequenced in a study of identical twins. TCRdb re-called the 5' RACE reads with MiXCR, one entry per CDR3 protein. This sample has a few hundred thousand distinct CDR3 sequences, with about 18% found just once. The sequenced sample was naive T cells sorted from blood. The receptors stem from a man aged 45-60 years in good health. Both conserved end residues are part of each CDR3. D genes are given only for firm matches. Clone size is given for some rows only: seen once, a few or many times, or a class if the clone is expanded.

-	TRBV15	TRBJ1-2	-	CATSREGDDGYTF	TGTGCCACCAGCAGAGAGGGGGACGATGGCTACACCTTC
-	TRBV20-1	TRBJ1-1	-	CSARVGSQNTEAFF	TGCAGTGCTAGAGTAGGTAGCCAGAACACTGAAGCTTTCTTT
-	TRBV2	TRBJ2-1	-	CASTPGRSSYNEQFF	TGTGCCAGCACCCCCGGGCGGTCGTCCTACAATGAGCAGTTCTTC
-	TRBV29-1	TRBJ2-7	-	CSVEGGTGSSYEQYF	TGCAGCGTTGAAGGGGGCACAGGAAGCTCCTACGAGCAGTACTTC
-	TRBV4-3	TRBJ1-2	many	CASSQDPGQHIYGYTF	TGCGCCAGCAGCCAAGATCCCGGACAGCACATCTATGGCTACACCTTC
TRBD2	TRBV27	TRBJ2-7	many	CASSPVRLAGQYEQYF	TGTGCCAGCAGTCCCGTCAGACTAGCGGGGCAGTACGAGCAGTACTTC
TRBD2	TRBV29-1	TRBJ2-1	few	CSVTPTSGRYNEQFF	TGCAGCGTTACTCCGACTAGCGGGAGATACAATGAGCAGTTCTTC
-	TRBV5-1	TRBJ1-5	-	CASSVSGTGNQPQHF	TGCGCCAGCAGCGTGTCGGGAACTGGCAATCAGCCCCAGCATTTT
TRBD1	TRBV7-2	TRBJ2-5	-	CASSPGQGSPQETQYF	TGTGCCAGCAGCCCCGGACAGGGTTCTCCTCAAGAGACCCAGTACTTC
-	TRBV20-1	TRBJ2-1	few	CSARSDTGRTGWGGQFF	TGCAGTGCTAGATCCGACACGGGTCGGACTGGATGGGGTGGGCAGTTCTTC
-	TRBV6-2/TRBV6-3	TRBJ1-2	many	CASRPLGSNYGYTF	TGTGCCAGCAGGCCTCTTGGATCTAACTATGGCTACACCTTC
TRBD1	TRBV12-3/TRBV12-4	TRBJ2-2	few	CASSYRQGRKELFF	TGTGCCAGCAGCTATAGACAGGGTCGTAAGGAGCTGTTTTTT
TRBD2	TRBV5-1	TRBJ2-5	many	CARGLADNGTQYF	TGCGCCAGGGGACTAGCGGACAATGGGACCCAGTACTTC
-	TRBV4-2	TRBJ1-5	-	CASSQEAGISNQPQHF	TGTGCCAGCAGCCAAGAGGCAGGAATTAGCAATCAGCCCCAGCATTTT
TRBD1	TRBV9	TRBJ2-3	few	CASSVSTGGRSDTQYF	TGTGCCAGCAGCGTATCGACAGGGGGGAGGTCCGATACGCAGTATTTT
TRBD1	TRBV12-3/TRBV12-4	TRBJ2-7	many	CASSTGGQGTKEQYF	TGTGCCAGCAGTACGGGGGGACAGGGAACTAAGGAGCAGTACTTC
TRBD1	TRBV6-1	TRBJ2-5	-	CASKSTGDQETQYF	TGTGCCAGCAAATCGACAGGGGACCAAGAGACCCAGTACTTC
-	TRBV7-3	TRBJ2-1	-	CASSLTPKSYNEQFF	TGTGCCAGCAGCTTGACCCCAAAGTCCTACAATGAGCAGTTCTTC
TRBD2	TRBV10-3	TRBJ2-7	-	CAISARTSGRYEQYF	TGTGCCATCAGTGCCCGGACTAGCGGGAGATACGAGCAGTACTTC
-	TRBV5-1	TRBJ2-1	many	CASRRTTGGEQFF	TGCGCCAGCAGACGAACAACAGGTGGTGAGCAGTTCTTC
-	TRBV29-1	TRBJ2-3	many	CSVEEIADTQYF	TGCAGCGTTGAGGAGATCGCAGATACGCAGTATTTT
-	TRBV5-1	TRBJ2-1	-	CASSPGEYGNEQFF	TGCGCCAGCAGCCCCGGTGAGTACGGCAATGAGCAGTTCTTC